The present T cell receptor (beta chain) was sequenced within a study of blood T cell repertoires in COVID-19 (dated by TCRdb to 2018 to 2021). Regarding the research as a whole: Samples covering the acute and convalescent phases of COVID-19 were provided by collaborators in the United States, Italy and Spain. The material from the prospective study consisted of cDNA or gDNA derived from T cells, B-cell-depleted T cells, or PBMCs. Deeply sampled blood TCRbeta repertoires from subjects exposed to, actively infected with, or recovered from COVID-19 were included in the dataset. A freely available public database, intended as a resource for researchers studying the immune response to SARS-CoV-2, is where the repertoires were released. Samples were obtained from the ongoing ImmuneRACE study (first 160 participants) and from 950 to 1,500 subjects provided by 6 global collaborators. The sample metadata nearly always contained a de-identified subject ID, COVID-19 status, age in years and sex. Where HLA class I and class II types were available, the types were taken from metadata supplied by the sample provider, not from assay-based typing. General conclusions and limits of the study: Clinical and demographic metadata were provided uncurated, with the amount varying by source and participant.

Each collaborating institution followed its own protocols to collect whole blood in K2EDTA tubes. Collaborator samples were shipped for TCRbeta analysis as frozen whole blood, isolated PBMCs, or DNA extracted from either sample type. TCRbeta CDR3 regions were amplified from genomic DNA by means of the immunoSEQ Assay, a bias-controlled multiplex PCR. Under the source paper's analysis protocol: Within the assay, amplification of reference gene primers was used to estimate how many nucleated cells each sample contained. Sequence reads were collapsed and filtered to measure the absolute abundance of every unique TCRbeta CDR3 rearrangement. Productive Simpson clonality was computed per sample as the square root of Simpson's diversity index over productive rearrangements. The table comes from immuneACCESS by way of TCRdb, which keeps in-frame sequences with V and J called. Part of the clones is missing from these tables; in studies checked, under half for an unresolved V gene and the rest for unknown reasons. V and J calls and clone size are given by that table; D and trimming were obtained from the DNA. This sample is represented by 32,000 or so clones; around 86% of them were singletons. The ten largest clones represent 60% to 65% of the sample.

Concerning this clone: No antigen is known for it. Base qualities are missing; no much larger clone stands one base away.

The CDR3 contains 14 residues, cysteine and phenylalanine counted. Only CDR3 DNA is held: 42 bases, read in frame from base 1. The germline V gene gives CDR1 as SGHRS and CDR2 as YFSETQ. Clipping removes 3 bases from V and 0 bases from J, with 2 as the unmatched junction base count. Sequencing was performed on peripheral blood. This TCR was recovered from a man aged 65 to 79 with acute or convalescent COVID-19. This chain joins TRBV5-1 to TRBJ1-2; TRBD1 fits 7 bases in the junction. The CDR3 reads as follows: CASSSGTANYGYTF. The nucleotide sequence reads TGCGCCAGCAGCTCAGGGACAGCTAACTATGGCTACACCTTC.